This T cell receptor (beta chain) emerged from a study of shared clonotypes between healthy human individuals. Study-level points and caveats: Non-shared clonotypes had lower generation probabilities than those shared by all four donors. Rarefaction gave evidence that sorted-subset sequencing remained incomplete despite large depth.

Points on this clone: Its antigen remains unknown.

About 30,000 T cell genomes (roughly 0.2 ug DNA) went into each sorted-subset replicate. In the source study's methods: Filtering of immunoSEQ junctional sequences could not match full-length read filtering. Here immunoSEQ multiplex PCR was the method, and the copy in TCRdb shows in-frame clones only, minus some. For V, J and clone size, that table is used; D and trimming come from the DNA. The table records over 100,000 clones, around 68% of them present only once. J lost 3 bases, V lost 1 base, and 6 bases had no gene match. The CDR3 has 15 amino acids. The germline V gene encodes CDR1 LGHNA and CDR2 YNFKEQ.

The rearrangement joins TRBV4-2 to TRBJ2-7, with 7 positions matching TRBD2. Sequences were obtained from memory CD8+ T cells sorted from blood. Subset meaning: CD45RO+ cells pooled with CCR7-negative TemRA cells. The sequence came from a woman aged 25 to 45 in good health. The CDR3 DNA sequence: TGTGCCAGCAGCCAAGGAGCCGGGACTATCTACGAGCAGTACTTC. It is translated as CASSQGAGTIYEQYF.